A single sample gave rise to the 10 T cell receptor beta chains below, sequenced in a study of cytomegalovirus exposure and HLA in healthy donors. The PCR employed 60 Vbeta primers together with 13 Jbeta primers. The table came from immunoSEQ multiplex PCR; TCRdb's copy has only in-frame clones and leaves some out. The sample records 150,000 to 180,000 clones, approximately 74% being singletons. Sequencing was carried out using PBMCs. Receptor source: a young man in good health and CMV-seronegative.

CDR3 loop: CASSPRLAEEDNTDTQYF. CDR3 DNA sequence: TGTGCCAGCAGCCCCCGACTAGCGGAGGAGGACAACACAGATACGCAGTATTTT. The chain employs TRBV7-9 and TRBJ2-3, with 9 bases lining up with TRBD2. The CDR3 has 18 amino acids. Germline CDR1 and CDR2: SEHNR and FQNEAQ (reference sequence). The junction had 14 bases not matched to a gene; V was cut back by 5 bases and J by 2 bases.

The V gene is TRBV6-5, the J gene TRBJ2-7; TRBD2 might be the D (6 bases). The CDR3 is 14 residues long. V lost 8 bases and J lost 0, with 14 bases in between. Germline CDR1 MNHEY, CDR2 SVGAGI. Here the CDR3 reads CASRESLGSYEQYV. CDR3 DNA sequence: TGTGCCAGCCGGGAGTCCCTAGGCTCCTACGAGCAGTACGTC.

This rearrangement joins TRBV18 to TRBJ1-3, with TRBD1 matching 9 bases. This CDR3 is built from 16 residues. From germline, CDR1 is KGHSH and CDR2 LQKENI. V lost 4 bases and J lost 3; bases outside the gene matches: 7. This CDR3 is CASSRVGTGRGNTIYF. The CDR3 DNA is TGTGCCAGCTCACGAGTCGGGACAGGGCGTGGAAACACCATATATTTT.

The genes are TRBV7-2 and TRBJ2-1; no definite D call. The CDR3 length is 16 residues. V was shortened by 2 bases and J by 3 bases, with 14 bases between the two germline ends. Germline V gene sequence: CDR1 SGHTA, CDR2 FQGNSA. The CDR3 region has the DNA TGTGCCAGCAGCTTAAATCCAGGCCTTCTCTACAATGAGCAGTTCTTC. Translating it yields CASSLNPGLLYNEQFF.

CDR3 loop: CASSPGGPQETQYF. CDR3 bases: TGTGCCAGCAGTCCCGGGGGACCCCAAGAGACCCAGTACTTC. The rearrangement uses TRBV2 and TRBJ2-5, with a tentative D call TRBD2 (6 bases). Germline values: CDR1 SNHLY, CDR2 FYNNEI. The CDR3 extends over 14 amino acids. Between the trimmed V and J ends, which lost 5 bases and 1 base, there was a span of 11 bases.

CDR3 loop: CASSLGEELRTEAFF. Here the CDR3 DNA reads TGTGCCAGCAGCTTAGGGGAGGAGTTGCGCACTGAAGCTTTCTTT. V and J are TRBV7-9 and TRBJ1-1; D not resolved. The V gene lost 1 base and the J gene lost 4 bases, with 13 bases spanning the gap. CDR1 and CDR2 (germline): SEHNR, FQNEAQ (reference sequence). The CDR3 covers 15 residues.

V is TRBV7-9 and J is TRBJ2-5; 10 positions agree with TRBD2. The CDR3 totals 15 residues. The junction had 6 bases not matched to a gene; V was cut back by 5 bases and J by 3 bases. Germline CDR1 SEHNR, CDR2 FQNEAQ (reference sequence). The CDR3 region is CASSNGLAVKETQYF. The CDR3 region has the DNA TGTGCCAGCAGCAACGGACTAGCGGTAAAAGAGACCCAGTACTTC.

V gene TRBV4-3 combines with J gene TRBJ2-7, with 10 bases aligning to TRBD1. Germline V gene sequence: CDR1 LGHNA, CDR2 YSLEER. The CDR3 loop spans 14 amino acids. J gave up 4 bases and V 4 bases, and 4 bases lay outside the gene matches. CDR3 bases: TGCGCCAGCAGCCGACGACAGGGGGCTTACGAGCAGTACTTC. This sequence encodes CASSRRQGAYEQYF.

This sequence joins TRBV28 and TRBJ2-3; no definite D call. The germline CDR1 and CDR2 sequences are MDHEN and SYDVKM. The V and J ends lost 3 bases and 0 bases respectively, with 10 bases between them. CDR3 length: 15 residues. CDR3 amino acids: CASSFQRTSTDTQYF. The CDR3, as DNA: TGTGCCAGCAGTTTCCAGCGAACTAGCACAGATACGCAGTATTTT.

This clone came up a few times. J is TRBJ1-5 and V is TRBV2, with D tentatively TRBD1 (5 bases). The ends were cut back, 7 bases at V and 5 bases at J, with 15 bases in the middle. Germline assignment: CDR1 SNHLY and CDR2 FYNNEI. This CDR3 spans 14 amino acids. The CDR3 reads CASTGYSRDQPQHF. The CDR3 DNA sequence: TGTGCCAGCACAGGCTATTCCAGGGATCAGCCCCAGCATTTT.